What follows are 21 T cell receptor beta chains derived from one specimen sequenced in a study of identical twins. TCRdb processed the 5' RACE reads anew with MiXCR; each CDR3 protein has one entry. The table lists around 240,000 distinct CDR3 sequences, roughly a tenth of them singletons. Sequencing was performed on memory T cells sorted from blood. Source of these receptors: a man aged 50-60 years in good health.

This clonotype was seen ten or more times. The chain employs TRBV4-2 and TRBJ1-4; 9 nucleotides match TRBD1. This CDR3 contains 15 residues. The germline gives CDR1 LGHNA, CDR2 YNFKEQ. The V gene end was trimmed by 3 bases and the J gene end by 7 bases; junction bases not matched to a gene: 6. This chain's CDR3 is CASSHDGTGSEKLFF. DNA of the CDR3: TGTGCCAGCAGCCATGATGGGACAGGGTCTGAAAAACTGTTTTTT.

This clonotype was seen repeatedly, ten times or more. The chain joins TRBV4-2 to TRBJ2-2, with 8 bases fitting TRBD2. Per the germline V gene, CDR1 is LGHNA and CDR2 is YNFKEQ. V was clipped by 4 bases and J by 6 bases; unmatched bases: 13. This CDR3 spans 17 amino acids. CDR3 residues: CASSRVGHGGASGELFF. In nucleotides, the CDR3 is TGTGCCAGCAGCCGGGTCGGGCACGGGGGGGCATCCGGGGAGCTGTTTTTT.

This clonotype was counted a few times. The V gene is TRBV2, the J gene TRBJ2-1, with 8 positions matching TRBD2. The CDR3 extends over 14 amino acids. V trimming: 6 bases; J trimming: 7 bases; junction bases outside the gene matches: 8. From germline, CDR1 is SNHLY and CDR2 FYNNEI. As DNA, the CDR3 is TGTGCCAGCAGAAGAGCGGGAGTGGGAAATGAGCAGTTCTTC. Encoded protein: CASRRAGVGNEQFF. Combining the CDR3 with reference TRBV2 and TRBJ2-1 gives the whole variable domain EPEVTQTPSHQVTQMGQEVILRCVPISNHLYFYWYRQILGQKVEFLVSFYNNEISEKSEIFDDQFSVERPDGSNFTLKIRSTKLEDSAMYFCASRRAGVGNEQFFGPGTRLTVL.

This clonotype appeared a few times. DNA of the CDR3: TGTGCCAGCAGTTACCGTCCCATTCTAGCGGGAGGCACCGGGGAGCTGTTTTTT. Translation: CASSYRPILAGGTGELFF. This rearrangement joins TRBV6-2 or TRBV6-3 to TRBJ2-2; 11 bases align to TRBD2. The germline V gene has CDR1 MNHEY and CDR2 SVGEGT. The CDR3 consists of 18 residues. Trimming at V came to 2 bases and at J to 4 bases, leaving 9 bases not matched to a gene.

This clonotype has at least ten counts. V gene TRBV12-3 or TRBV12-4 combines with J gene TRBJ2-7; either TRBD1 or TRBD2 may supply D (5 bases each). The CDR3 consists of 14 residues. Trimming shortened V by 3 bases and J by 6 bases, and 15 bases separated the two germline ends. This chain's CDR3 is CASSFSGPEREQYF. In nucleotides, the CDR3 is TGTGCCAGCAGTTTCTCGGGACCCGAACGCGAGCAGTACTTC.

This clonotype showed up just a few times. J is TRBJ1-5 and V is TRBV27; no definite D call. CDR1 and CDR2 (germline): MNHEY, SMNVEV (reference sequence). The V end was cut by 4 bases, the J end by 4 bases, with 11 bases between. The CDR3 runs 14 residues. CDR3 sequence (DNA): TGTGCCAGCAGTTCCGGAAGCCCTAATCAGCCCCAGCATTTT. This gives the protein CASSSGSPNQPQHF.

This clonotype occurred many times. V and J are TRBV20-1 and TRBJ1-6; D remains unclear. From germline, CDR1 is DFQATT and CDR2 SNEGSKA (reference sequence). V was shortened by 6 bases and J by 5 bases, with 8 bases between the two germline ends. The CDR3 is 12 amino acids. The CDR3 sequence is CSANRDNSPLHF. The CDR3 DNA reads TGCAGTGCCAACAGAGATAATTCACCCCTCCACTTT.

This chain connects TRBV18 to TRBJ1-4; D remains unclear. Between the trimmed V and J ends, which lost 4 bases and 8 bases, there was a span of 11 bases. The CDR3 runs to 13 residues. Germline CDR1 and CDR2: KGHSH and LQKENI. This CDR3 is CASSLSDGEKLFF. CDR3 nucleotide sequence: TGTGCCAGCTCACTTTCGGATGGGGAAAAACTGTTTTTT.

This clonotype was observed at least ten times. This rearrangement joins TRBV4-3 to TRBJ1-1; D not certain. Germline assignment: CDR1 LGHNA and CDR2 YSLEER. The CDR3 has 13 amino acids. The V and J ends lost 4 bases and 3 bases respectively, with 9 bases between them. The CDR3 sequence is CASSLWMDTEAFF. The CDR3, as DNA: TGCGCCAGCAGCCTTTGGATGGACACTGAAGCTTTCTTT.

At least ten counts were recorded for this clonotype. The chain couples TRBV6-2 or TRBV6-3 to TRBJ2-7; 10 positions match TRBD2. This CDR3 has 17 residues. Per the germline V gene, CDR1 is MNHEY and CDR2 is SVGEGT. V dropped 2 bases and J dropped 1; count of bases not matched to a gene: 8. The CDR3 nucleotides are TGTGCCAGCAGTTACCCCTCGACTAGCGGGTATTCCTACGAGCAGTACTTC. It codes for CASSYPSTSGYSYEQYF.

The chain is built from TRBV7-2 and TRBJ1-5, with a weak D call TRBD1 (5 bases). Trimming left V 5 bases short and J 4 bases short, with 18 bases between. Per the germline V gene, CDR1 is SGHTA and CDR2 is FQGNSA. The CDR3 consists of 16 residues. The CDR3: CASSAHPGGINQPQHF. DNA of the CDR3: TGTGCCAGCAGCGCCCATCCCGGGGGGATTAATCAGCCCCAGCATTTT.

This clonotype has a single count. The V gene is TRBV5-1, the J gene TRBJ2-5, with 10 bases lining up with TRBD1. V was clipped by 3 bases and J by 5 bases; unmatched bases: 4. The germline V gene encodes CDR1 SGHRS and CDR2 YFSETQ. The CDR3 spans 14 residues. This CDR3 is CASSWKGQGETQYF. For the CDR3, the DNA is TGCGCCAGCAGCTGGAAGGGACAGGGGGAGACCCAGTACTTC.

This clonotype showed up many times. The V and J genes are TRBV7-2 and TRBJ2-1; perhaps TRBD2 as D (6 bases). Trimming shortened V by 5 bases and J by 10 bases, and 18 bases separated the two germline ends. The germline V gene has CDR1 SGHTA and CDR2 FQGNSA. CDR3 size: 14 residues. The DNA for the CDR3 is TGTGCCAGCAGCAAACCGGGACTCGGAAACGAGCAGTTCTTC. This sequence encodes CASSKPGLGNEQFF.

Many counts were recorded for this clonotype. The chain employs TRBV4-1 and TRBJ2-3, with TRBD1 matching over 10 bases. The V and J ends lost 2 bases and 1 base, in that order; junction bases with no gene match: 9. CDR1 is MGHRA, CDR2 YSYEKL, per germline. This CDR3 region has 18 residues. The CDR3 reads CASSQRSGQGVRTDTQYF. The CDR3 DNA sequence: TGCGCCAGCAGCCAAAGGTCCGGACAGGGGGTGCGCACAGATACGCAGTATTTT.

The rearrangement links TRBV10-3 to TRBJ2-7; 10 nucleotides align to TRBD1. With V trimmed by 0 bases and J by 4 bases, 3 bases remained unmatched. In germline, CDR1 is ENHRY, CDR2 SYGVKD. CDR3 size: 15 residues. The CDR3 protein is CAISESDRGRYEQYF. DNA of the CDR3: TGTGCCATCAGTGAGTCGGACAGGGGGAGATACGAGCAGTACTTC.

This clonotype was observed a few times. The chain combines TRBV12-3 or TRBV12-4 with TRBJ2-2, with D possibly called TRBD1 or TRBD2 (5 bases each). There are 16 residues in the CDR3. V lost 5 bases, J lost 5 bases, and 18 bases lay in between. The CDR3 nucleotides are TGTGCCAGCAGTCCCCTTTGGGGGATGGGAACCGGGGAGCTGTTTTTT. It yields the protein CASSPLWGMGTGELFF.

Details on this clonotype: The CDR3 end shows no conserved phenylalanine or tryptophan, and so a read error is likely. V gene TRBV5-1 combines with J gene TRBJ2-2, with D uncertain. V lost 4 bases and J lost 0, with 1 base in between. This CDR3 is built from 12 residues. From germline, CDR1 is SGHRS and CDR2 YFSETQ. Here the CDR3 reads CASSPNTGELFL. In DNA, the CDR3 is TGCGCCAGCAGCCCGAACACCGGGGAGCTGTTTCTT.

This clonotype occurred many times. The rearrangement links TRBV28 to TRBJ2-7; weak D call: TRBD1 (6 bases). The CDR3 has 14 amino acids. Germline assignment: CDR1 MDHEN and CDR2 SYDVKM. Trimming left V 6 bases short and J 7 bases short, with 19 bases between. CDR3 residues: CASSSPTGVWEQYF. DNA of the CDR3: TGTGCCAGCAGCTCCCCGACAGGTGTATGGGAGCAGTACTTC.

This clonotype was seen ten or more times. This chain joins TRBV5-1 and TRBJ2-2; 7 nucleotides match TRBD1. J was trimmed by 0 bases and V by 4 bases; bases with no gene match: 6. CDR3 length: 16 amino acids. The germline V gene encodes CDR1 SGHRS and CDR2 YFSETQ. CDR3 loop: CASSAPDRSNTGELFF. The CDR3 coding sequence is TGCGCCAGCAGCGCCCCGGACAGGTCGAACACCGGGGAGCTGTTTTTT.

The chain joins TRBV4-2 to TRBJ1-2; weak D call: TRBD1 (5 bases). Trimming took 3 bases from V and 8 from J, leaving 16 bases between them. CDR1 is LGHNA and CDR2 is YNFKEQ in the germline V gene. The CDR3 extends over 14 amino acids. The CDR3, as DNA: TGTGCCAGCAGCCAGCTCAGGGAGGTGGACGGCTACACCTTC. Encoded protein: CASSQLREVDGYTF.

The chain carries TRBV20-1 and TRBJ2-7; a weak D match, TRBD2 (6 bases). V was clipped by 0 bases and J by 1 base, with 13 bases between them. Germline V gene data show CDR1 as DFQATT and CDR2 as SNEGSKA (reference sequence). The CDR3 runs 15 residues. The CDR3, as DNA: TGCAGTGCTAGAGATTTGAACGGGAGATCCTACGAGCAGTACTTC. Amino acid sequence: CSARDLNGRSYEQYF.